This TCR beta chain was found in a study of blood T cell repertoires in COVID-19. J gave up 0 bases and V 4 bases, and 1 base lay outside the gene matches. Germline CDR1 LGHDT, CDR2 YNNKEL (reference sequence). There are 14 residues in the CDR3. Clones were read by immunoSEQ multiplex PCR, and TCRdb kept only the in-frame ones, dropping some. The profile covers approximately 250,000 clones, with about 85% appearing a single time and 3.5% to 4% taken by the ten largest. Sample: peripheral blood. V is TRBV3-1 (or the pseudogene TRBV3-2) and J is TRBJ2-7, with TRBD1 matching 9 bases. The sequence came from a man between 18 and 35 years old with active or convalescent COVID-19. The CDR3 sequence: CASSRQGDSYEQYF. CDR3 coding DNA: TGTGCCAGCAGCCGACAGGGGGACTCCTACGAGCAGTACTTC.